This T cell receptor beta chain was sequenced for a study of blood T cell repertoires in COVID-19. In the authors' workflow: Counts of nucleated cells, estimated from reference gene primer amplification, were obtained. Generated by immunoSEQ multiplex PCR, the TCRdb table keeps only in-frame clones and is missing some. D and trimming were read from the DNA, whereas the V and J calls and clone size are those reported in that table. The sample includes about 210,000 clones, 81% seen only once; the top ten take around 9%. Participants, about 18 to 90 years old, spanned fewer than 30 US areas. The V and J ends lost 5 bases and 0 bases respectively, with 14 bases between them. The CDR3 has 15 residues. CDR1 is MDHEN, CDR2 SYDVKM, per germline.

Sequencing was performed on PBMCs or T cells enriched from blood (not recorded which). The chain combines TRBV28 with TRBJ2-7, with a weak D call TRBD2 (5 bases). This receptor was obtained from a woman aged 50 to 65 with acute COVID-19. The DNA of the CDR3 is TGTGCCAGCAGTGAACTGGCTGGGAGCTCCTACGAGCAGTACTTC. It is translated as CASSELAGSSYEQYF.